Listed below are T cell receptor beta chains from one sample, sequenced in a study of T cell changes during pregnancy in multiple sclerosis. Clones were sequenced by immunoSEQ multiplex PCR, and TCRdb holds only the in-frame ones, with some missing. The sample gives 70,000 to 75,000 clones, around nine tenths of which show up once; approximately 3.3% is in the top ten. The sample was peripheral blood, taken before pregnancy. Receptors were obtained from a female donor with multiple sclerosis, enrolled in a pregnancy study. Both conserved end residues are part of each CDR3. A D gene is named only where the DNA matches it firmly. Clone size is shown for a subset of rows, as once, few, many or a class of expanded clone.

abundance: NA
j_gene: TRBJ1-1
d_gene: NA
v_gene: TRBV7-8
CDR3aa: CASSSLSGEAFF
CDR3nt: TGTGCCAGCAGCTCCCTAAGTGGTGAAGCTTTCTTT

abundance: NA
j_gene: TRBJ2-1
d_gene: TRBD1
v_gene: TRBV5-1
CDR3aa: CASSLGGTGFSYNEQFF
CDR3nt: TGCGCCAGCAGCTTGGGAGGGACAGGGTTCTCCTACAATGAGCAGTTCTTC

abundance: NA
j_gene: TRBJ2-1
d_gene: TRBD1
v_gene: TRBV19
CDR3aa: CASRTGGSYNEQFF
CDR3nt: TGTGCCAGTAGGACAGGGGGCTCCTACAATGAGCAGTTCTTC

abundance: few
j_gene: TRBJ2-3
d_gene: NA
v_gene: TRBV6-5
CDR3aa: CASSSVWGADTQYF
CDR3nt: TGTGCCAGCAGTAGTGTTTGGGGGGCAGATACGCAGTATTTT

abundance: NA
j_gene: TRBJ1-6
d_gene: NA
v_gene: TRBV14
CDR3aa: CASSHSSGRNSPLHF
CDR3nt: TGTGCCAGCAGCCACTCGTCGGGTCGTAATTCACCCCTCCACTTT

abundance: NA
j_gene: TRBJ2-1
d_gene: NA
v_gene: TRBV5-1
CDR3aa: CASSLDGGIGYNEQFF
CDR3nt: TGCGCCAGCAGCTTGGATGGCGGGATAGGATACAATGAGCAGTTCTTC

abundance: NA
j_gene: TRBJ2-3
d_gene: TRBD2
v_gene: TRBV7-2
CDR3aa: CASSFTSGREGDTQYF
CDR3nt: TGTGCCAGCAGCTTTACTAGCGGGAGGGAGGGAGATACGCAGTATTTT

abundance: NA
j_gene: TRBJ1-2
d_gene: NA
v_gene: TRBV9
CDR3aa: CASSPRTAHQGYTF
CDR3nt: TGTGCCAGCAGCCCCAGGACAGCCCATCAAGGCTACACCTTC

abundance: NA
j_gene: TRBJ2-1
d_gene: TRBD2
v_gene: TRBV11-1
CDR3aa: CASSTPASGTGGPYEQFF
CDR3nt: TGTGCCAGCAGCACCCCCGCGTCTGGGACGGGGGGGCCCTATGAGCAGTTCTTC

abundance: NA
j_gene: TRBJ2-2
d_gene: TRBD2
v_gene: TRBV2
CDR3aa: CASRGGLAGAGELFF
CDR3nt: TGTGCCAGCAGGGGGGGACTAGCGGGGGCCGGGGAGCTGTTTTTT

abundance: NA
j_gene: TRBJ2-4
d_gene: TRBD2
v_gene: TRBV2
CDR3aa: CASHAGVHIQYF
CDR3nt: TGTGCCAGCCATGCGGGAGTTCACATTCAGTACTTC

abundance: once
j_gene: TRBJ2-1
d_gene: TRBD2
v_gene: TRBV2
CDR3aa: CASSERSGGDEQFF
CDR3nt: TGTGCCAGCAGTGAACGAAGCGGGGGAGATGAGCAGTTCTTC

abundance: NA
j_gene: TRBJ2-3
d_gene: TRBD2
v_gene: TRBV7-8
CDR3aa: CASSSVGTSGYYGTDTQYF
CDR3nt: TGTGCCAGCAGCTCGGTTGGGACTAGCGGGTATTATGGCACAGATACGCAGTATTTT

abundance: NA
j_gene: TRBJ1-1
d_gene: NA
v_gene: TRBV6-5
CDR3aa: CASSYSHLLNTEAFF
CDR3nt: TGTGCCAGCAGTTACAGCCACCTTTTGAACACTGAAGCTTTCTTT

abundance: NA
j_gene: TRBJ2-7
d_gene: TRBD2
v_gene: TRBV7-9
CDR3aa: CASSLGREGRHEQYF
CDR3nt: TGTGCCAGCAGCTTAGGACGGGAGGGCCGTCACGAGCAGTACTTC

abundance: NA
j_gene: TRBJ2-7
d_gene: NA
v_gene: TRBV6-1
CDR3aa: CASSEDGAGSYEQYF
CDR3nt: TGTGCCAGCAGTGAAGATGGGGCCGGATCCTACGAGCAGTACTTC

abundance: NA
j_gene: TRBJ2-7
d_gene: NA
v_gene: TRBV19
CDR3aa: CASSITQSYEQYF
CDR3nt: TGTGCCAGTAGTATAACACAGTCCTACGAGCAGTACTTC

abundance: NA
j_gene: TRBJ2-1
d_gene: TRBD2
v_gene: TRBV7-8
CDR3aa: CASSLMGGRASYNEQFF
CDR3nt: TGTGCCAGCAGCTTAATGGGCGGGAGGGCCTCCTACAATGAGCAGTTCTTC

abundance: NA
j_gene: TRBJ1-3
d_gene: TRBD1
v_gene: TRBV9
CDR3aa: CASSELTGDGNTIYF
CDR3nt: TGTGCCAGCAGCGAACTGACAGGGGATGGAAACACCATATATTTT

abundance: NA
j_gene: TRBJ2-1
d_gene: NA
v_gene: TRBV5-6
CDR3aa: CASSLERNEQFF
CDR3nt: TGTGCCAGCAGCTTGGAGCGAAATGAGCAGTTCTTC

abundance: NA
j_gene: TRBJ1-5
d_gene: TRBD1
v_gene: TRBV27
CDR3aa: CASSLLGDRAQPQHF
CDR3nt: TGTGCCAGCAGTTTATTGGGGGACAGGGCTCAGCCCCAGCATTTT

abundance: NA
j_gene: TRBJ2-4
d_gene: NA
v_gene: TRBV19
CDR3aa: CASSILNIQYF
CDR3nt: TGTGCCAGTAGTATACTTAACATTCAGTACTTC

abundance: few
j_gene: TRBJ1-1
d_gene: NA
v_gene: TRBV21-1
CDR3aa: CASSAAGGGTEAFF
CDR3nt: TGTGCCAGCAGCGCTGCAGGGGGCGGGACTGAAGCTTTCTTT

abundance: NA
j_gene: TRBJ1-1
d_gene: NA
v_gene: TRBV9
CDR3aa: CASSPSLNRENTEAFF
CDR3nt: TGTGCCAGCAGCCCATCTCTAAATAGAGAGAACACTGAAGCTTTCTTT

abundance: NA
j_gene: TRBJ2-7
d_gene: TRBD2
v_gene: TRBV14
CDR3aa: CASSPPGGGYEQYF
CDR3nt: TGTGCCAGCAGCCCCCCGGGGGGTGGCTACGAGCAGTACTTC

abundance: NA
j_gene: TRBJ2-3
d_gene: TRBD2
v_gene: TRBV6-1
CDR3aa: CASSEAQAFLAGGTDTQYF
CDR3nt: TGTGCCAGCAGTGAAGCGCAGGCCTTTCTAGCGGGAGGCACAGATACGCAGTATTTT

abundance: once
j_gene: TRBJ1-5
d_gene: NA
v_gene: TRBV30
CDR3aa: CAWSLAGDQPQHF
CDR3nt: TGTGCCTGGAGTTTAGCGGGGGACCAGCCCCAGCATTTT

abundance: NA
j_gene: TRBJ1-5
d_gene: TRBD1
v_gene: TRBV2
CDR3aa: CATQPGGGQPQHF
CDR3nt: TGTGCCACCCAGCCAGGGGGCGGTCAGCCCCAGCATTTT

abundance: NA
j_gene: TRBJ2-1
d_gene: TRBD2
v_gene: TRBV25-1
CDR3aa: CASSGLLADNEQFF
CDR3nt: TGTGCCAGCAGTGGCCTCCTAGCGGACAATGAGCAGTTCTTC

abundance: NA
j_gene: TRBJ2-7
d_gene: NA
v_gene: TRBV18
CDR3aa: CASSPPMTDSSNTYEQYF
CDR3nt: TGTGCCAGCTCACCACCCATGACGGACAGCTCCAACACCTACGAGCAGTACTTC

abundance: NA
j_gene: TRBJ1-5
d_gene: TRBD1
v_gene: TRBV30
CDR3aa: CAWSRHRGQQPQHF
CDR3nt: TGTGCCTGGAGCCGCCATAGGGGGCAACAGCCCCAGCATTTT

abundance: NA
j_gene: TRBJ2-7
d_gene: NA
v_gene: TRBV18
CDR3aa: CASSPVADSSYEQYF
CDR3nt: TGTGCCAGCTCACCAGTAGCGGATAGCTCCTACGAGCAGTACTTC

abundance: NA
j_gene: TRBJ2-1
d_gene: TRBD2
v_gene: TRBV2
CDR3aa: CASSPLAGGIHPSPFEQFF
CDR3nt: TGTGCCAGCAGTCCCCTAGCGGGAGGTATCCATCCCTCCCCTTTCGAGCAGTTCTTC

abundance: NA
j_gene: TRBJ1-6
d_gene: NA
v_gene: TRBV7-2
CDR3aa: CASSPWGHPNSPLHF
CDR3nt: TGTGCCAGCAGCCCCTGGGGACATCCTAATTCACCCCTCCACTTT

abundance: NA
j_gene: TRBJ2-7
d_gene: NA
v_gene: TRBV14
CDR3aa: CASSQVQGRPYEQYF
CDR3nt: TGTGCCAGCAGCCAAGTCCAGGGGCGCCCCTACGAGCAGTACTTC

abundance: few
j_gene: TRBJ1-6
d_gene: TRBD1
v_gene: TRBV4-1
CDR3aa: CASTSPDRDNSPLHF
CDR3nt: TGCGCCAGCACCTCCCCCGACAGGGATAATTCACCCCTCCACTTT

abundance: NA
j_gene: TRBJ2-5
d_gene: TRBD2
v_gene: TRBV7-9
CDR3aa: CASSLLLVKREYAETQYF
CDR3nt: TGTGCCAGCAGCTTACTATTGGTAAAGCGGGAGTACGCAGAGACCCAGTACTTC

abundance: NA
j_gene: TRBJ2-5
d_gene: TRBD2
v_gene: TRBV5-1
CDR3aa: CASSLGAGGRQETQYF
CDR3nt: TGCGCCAGCAGCTTGGGAGCGGGGGGGCGCCAAGAGACCCAGTACTTC

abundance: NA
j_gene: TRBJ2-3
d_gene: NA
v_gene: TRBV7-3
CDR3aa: CASSLGIGATDTQYF
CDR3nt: TGTGCCAGCAGCTTAGGGATTGGGGCCACAGATACGCAGTATTTT

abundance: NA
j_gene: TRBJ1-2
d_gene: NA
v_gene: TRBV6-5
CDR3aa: CASSYGGALNVGGYTF
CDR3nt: TGTGCCAGCAGTTACGGGGGGGCGCTTAATGTTGGCGGCTACACCTTC

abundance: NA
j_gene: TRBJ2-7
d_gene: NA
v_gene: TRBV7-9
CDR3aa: CASSYTGYEQYF
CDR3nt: TGTGCCAGCAGCTACACAGGTTACGAGCAGTACTTC

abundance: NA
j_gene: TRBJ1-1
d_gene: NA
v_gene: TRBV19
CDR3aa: CASSGDLGLGAFF
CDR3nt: TGTGCCAGTAGTGGGGACTTGGGCTTGGGAGCTTTCTTT

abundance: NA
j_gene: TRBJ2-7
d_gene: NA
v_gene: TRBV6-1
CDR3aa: CASSGSIDVGSTYEQYF
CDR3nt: TGTGCCAGCAGTGGTAGTATTGACGTCGGGTCCACCTACGAGCAGTACTTC

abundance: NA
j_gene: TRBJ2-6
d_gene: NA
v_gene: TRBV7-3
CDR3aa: CASRNLGGVTGANVLTF
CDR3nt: TGTGCCAGCAGGAACTTAGGGGGTGTAACTGGGGCCAACGTCCTGACTTTC

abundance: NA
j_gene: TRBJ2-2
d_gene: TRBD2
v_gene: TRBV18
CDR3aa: CASSPPSGRQTGELFF
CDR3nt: TGTGCCAGCTCACCACCCAGCGGGAGACAAACCGGGGAGCTGTTTTTT

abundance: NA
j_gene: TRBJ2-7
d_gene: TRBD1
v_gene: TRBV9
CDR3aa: CASSAGQGGEQYF
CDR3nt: TGTGCCAGCAGCGCGGGACAGGGCGGGGAGCAGTACTTC

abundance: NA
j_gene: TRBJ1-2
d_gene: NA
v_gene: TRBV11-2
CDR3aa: CASSLAGRGMSGYTF
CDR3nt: TGTGCCAGCAGCTTAGCGGGCAGGGGTATGTCTGGCTACACCTTC

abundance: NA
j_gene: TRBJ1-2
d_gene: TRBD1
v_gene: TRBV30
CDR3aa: CAWDRGWPYGYTF
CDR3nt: TGTGCCTGGGACAGGGGGTGGCCTTATGGCTACACCTTC

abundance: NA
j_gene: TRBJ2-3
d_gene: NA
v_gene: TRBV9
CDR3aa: CASSVDEGGTDTQYF
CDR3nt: TGTGCCAGCAGCGTAGATGAGGGGGGCACAGATACGCAGTATTTT

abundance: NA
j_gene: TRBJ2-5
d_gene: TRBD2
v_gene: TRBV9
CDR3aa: CASSVGTRGETQYF
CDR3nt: TGTGCCAGCAGCGTAGGGACTAGGGGTGAGACCCAGTACTTC

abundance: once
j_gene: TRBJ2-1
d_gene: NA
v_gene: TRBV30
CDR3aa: CAWSVRGGEQFF
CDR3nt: TGTGCCTGGAGTGTACGAGGAGGGGAGCAGTTCTTC

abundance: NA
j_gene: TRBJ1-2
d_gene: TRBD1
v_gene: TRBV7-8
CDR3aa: CASSLAMDRDYGYTF
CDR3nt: TGTGCCAGCAGCTTAGCGATGGACAGGGACTATGGCTACACCTTC

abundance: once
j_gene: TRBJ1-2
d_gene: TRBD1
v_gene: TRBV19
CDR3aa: CAAKSKGQGSGYTF
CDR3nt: TGTGCCGCCAAGAGTAAGGGACAGGGTTCTGGCTACACCTTC

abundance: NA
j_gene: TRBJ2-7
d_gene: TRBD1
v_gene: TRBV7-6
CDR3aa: CASSPRQGSEQYF
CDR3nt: TGTGCCAGCAGCCCCCGACAGGGGAGCGAGCAGTACTTC